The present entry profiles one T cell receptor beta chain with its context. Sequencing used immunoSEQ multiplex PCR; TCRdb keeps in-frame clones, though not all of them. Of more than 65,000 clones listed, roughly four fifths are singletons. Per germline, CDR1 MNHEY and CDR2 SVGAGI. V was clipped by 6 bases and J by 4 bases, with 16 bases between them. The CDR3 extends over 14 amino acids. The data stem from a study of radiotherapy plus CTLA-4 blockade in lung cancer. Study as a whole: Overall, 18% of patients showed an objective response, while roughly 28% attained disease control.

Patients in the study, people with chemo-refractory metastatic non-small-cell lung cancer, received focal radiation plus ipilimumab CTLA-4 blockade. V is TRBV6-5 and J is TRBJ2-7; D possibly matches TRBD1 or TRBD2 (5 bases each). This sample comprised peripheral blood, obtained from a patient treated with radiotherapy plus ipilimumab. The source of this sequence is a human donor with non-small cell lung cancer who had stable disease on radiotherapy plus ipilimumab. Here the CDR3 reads CASRGDLTSYEQYF. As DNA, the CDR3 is TGTGCCAGCAGGGGGGACCTCACTTCTTACGAGCAGTACTTC.